The next 10 T cell receptor beta chains were all read from a single sample in a study of cytomegalovirus exposure and HLA in healthy donors. Researchers ran the PCR with 60 Vbeta and 13 Jbeta primers. TCRdb's copy holds only in-frame clones and misses some; the assay was immunoSEQ multiplex PCR. Of some 87,000 clones listed, 78% were seen once; the top ten hold around 6.4%. Input material: PBMCs. These receptors were collected from a man aged 18 to 35 in good health and CMV-seropositive.

The rearrangement links TRBV5-8 to TRBJ2-5, with 9 bases identical to TRBD1. J was trimmed by 5 bases and V by 1 base; bases with no gene match: 15. This CDR3 region has 18 residues. Germline assignment: CDR1 SGHTS and CDR2 YDEGEE. CDR3 protein: CASSLKLLAGTGSETQYF. In nucleotides, the CDR3 is TGTGCCAGCAGCTTGAAATTGTTGGCCGGGACAGGGAGCGAGACCCAGTACTTC.

This chain joins TRBV10-3 and TRBJ2-2; 9 nucleotides match TRBD1. The CDR3 is made up of 14 amino acids. V was clipped by 9 bases and J by 4 bases; unmatched bases: 6. The germline gives CDR1 ENHRY, CDR2 SYGVKD. CDR3 bases: TGTGCCATGGGAACAGGGGGCGGCACCGGGGAGCTGTTTTTT. This encodes CAMGTGGGTGELFF.

Here the CDR3 reads CASSGDRGRSEKLFF. For the CDR3, the DNA is TGTGCCAGCAGTGGGGACAGGGGGCGAAGTGAAAAACTGTTTTTT. The chain employs TRBV2 and TRBJ1-4; 12 nucleotides line up with TRBD1. With 4 bases clipped from V and 7 bases from J, the junction kept 4 bases outside the gene matches. The germline V gene has CDR1 SNHLY and CDR2 FYNNEI. The CDR3 totals 15 residues.

The rearrangement links TRBV6-5 to TRBJ1-5, with 8 bases identical to TRBD1. Trimming removed 5 bases from V and 7 bases from J; junction bases left unmatched: 4. From germline, CDR1 is MNHEY and CDR2 SVGAGI. This CDR3 is built from 13 residues. This CDR3 reads CASSGQGGQPQHF. The CDR3 DNA is TGTGCCAGCAGTGGACAGGGAGGACAGCCCCAGCATTTT.

This rearrangement joins TRBV27 to TRBJ2-1; a possible D gene is TRBD2 (7 bases). V was pared by 2 bases and J by 9 bases, with 8 bases between. Germline V gene data show CDR1 as MNHEY and CDR2 as SMNVEV (reference sequence). This CDR3 is 12 amino acids long. The CDR3 here is CASSLRGGEQFF. CDR3 DNA sequence: TGTGCCAGCAGTTTAAGGGGGGGTGAGCAGTTCTTC.

The V call is TRBV28, the J call TRBJ1-4; 10 bases map to TRBD1. V lost 10 bases to trimming and J lost 7 bases; unmatched junction nucleotides: 12. Germline CDR1 reads MDHEN; CDR2 reads SYDVKM. This CDR3 has 15 amino acids. In DNA form, the CDR3 reads TGTGCCACGCAGTTTGGTGGGACAGGGGTTGAAAAACTGTTTTTT. Protein: CATQFGGTGVEKLFF.

This chain connects TRBV25-1 to TRBJ1-6; D is uncertain. CDR3 length: 15 amino acids. The germline V gene has CDR1 MGHDK and CDR2 SYGVNS. The V gene lost 4 bases and the J gene lost 8 bases, with 15 bases spanning the gap. CDR3 bases: TGTGCCAGCAGTGTTTGGACTGGGGAGGATTCACCCCTCCACTTT. Residues: CASSVWTGEDSPLHF.

The chain is built from TRBV28 and TRBJ2-3; 7 bases map to TRBD2. The CDR3 runs 16 residues. After removal of 8 bases from V and 1 base from J, the junction contained 12 bases not matched to a gene. The germline gives CDR1 MDHEN, CDR2 SYDVKM. The CDR3 DNA sequence: TGTGCCAGCGTTCGTCGGGCTAGCGGCCGCACAGATACGCAGTATTTT. Translated: CASVRRASGRTDTQYF.

The chain recombines TRBV5-6 with TRBJ2-7, with a possible D match to TRBD2 (5 bases). This CDR3 has 12 residues. Germline assignment: CDR1 SGHDT and CDR2 YYEEEE. Trimming left V 1 base short and J 3 bases short, with 5 bases between. The CDR3 reads CASSLRGYEQYF. The CDR3 DNA follows: TGTGCCAGCAGCTTGCGGGGCTACGAGCAGTACTTC.

The chain uses TRBV9 and TRBJ2-7; 12 bases map to TRBD2. The ends lost 3 bases at V and 9 bases at J; junction bases unmatched: 13. Germline V gene data show CDR1 as SGDLS and CDR2 as YYNGEE. CDR3 length: 16 amino acids. CDR3 region: CASSAETRLAGAAQYF. The CDR3 nucleotides read TGTGCCAGCAGCGCCGAGACAAGACTAGCGGGAGCTGCGCAGTACTTC.